Given below is one T cell receptor (beta chain) in context. The lymph nodes were axillary draining lymph nodes from breast cancer patients. The data originate from a study of breast tumors, draining lymph nodes, adjacent tissues. TCRdb re-called the multiplex PCR reads with MiXCR, one entry per CDR3 protein. The repertoire holds about 100,000 distinct CDR3 sequences, with 21% as singletons. The CDR3 is made up of 15 amino acids. From germline, CDR1 is SGHDT and CDR2 YYEEEE. V trimming: 0 bases; J trimming: 10 bases; junction bases outside the gene matches: 7. Sequencing used axillary lymph node tissue. The chain carries TRBV5-6 and TRBJ1-6; 7 bases align to TRBD1. The sequence came from a female donor with breast cancer. Some clones in this sample may be carry-over from other donors' samples. The CDR3 protein is CASSLGDRELSPLHF. The CDR3 nucleotides are TGTGCCAGCAGCTTGGGGGACAGAGAACTGTCACCCCTCCACTTT.